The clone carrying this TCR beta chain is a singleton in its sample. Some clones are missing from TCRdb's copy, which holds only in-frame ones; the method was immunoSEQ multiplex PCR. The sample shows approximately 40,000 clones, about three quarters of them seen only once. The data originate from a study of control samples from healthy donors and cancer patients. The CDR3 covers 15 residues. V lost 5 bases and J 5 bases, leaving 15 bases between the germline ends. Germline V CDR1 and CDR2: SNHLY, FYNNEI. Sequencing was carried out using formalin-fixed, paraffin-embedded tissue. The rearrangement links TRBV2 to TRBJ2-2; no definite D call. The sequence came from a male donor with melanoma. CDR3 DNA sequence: TGTGCCAGCAGTTCGAGCTACAAAGGAACCGGGGAGCTGTTTTTT. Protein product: CASSSSYKGTGELFF.